This entry concerns a single T cell receptor beta chain. It lacks a known antigen. The sample holds no much larger clone one base away, and base qualities are not on file. CDR1 MNHEY and CDR2 SVGAGI are derived from the germline V gene. The CDR3 contains 14 residues, cysteine and phenylalanine counted. Only the CDR3 DNA stays, 42 bases, in frame from base 1. The junction shows trimming of 6 bases on V and 1 base on J, plus 12 bases between the germline ends. Ficoll-Paque density gradient centrifugation was used to isolate PBMCs. Sequencing instrument: Illumina NovaSeq 6000. cDNA libraries for TCRalpha and TCRbeta were prepared by 5'RACE using constant-segment primers, with sample barcodes and unique molecular identifiers added. RNA was extracted from every sample with Trizol reagent. Libraries were amplified in two PCR steps, with a second sample barcode and Illumina TruSeq adapters added in the second step. Sequencing of libraries was performed on an Illumina NovaSeq with 2 x 150 bp paired-end reads. The paper's processing steps were these. With migec v1.2.7, reads were demultiplexed and then collapsed into UMI-guided consensus sequences. Using mixcr v2.1.11, the UMI consensuses were aligned to TRA and TRB V and J templates and assembled into clonotypes. A clonotype was counted as expanded or contracted only when both edgeR and NoisET called the clonotype significant, with the noise models trained on biological replicates. For edgeR calls, a false discovery rate-adjusted p below 0.01 and a log2 fold-change threshold of 1 were applied. PCA with hierarchical clustering of max-normalized trajectories of the 1000 most abundant clonotypes was used as exploratory dynamics analysis. Separately sequenced CD4+ and CD8+ repertoires were used to assign a CD4 or CD8 phenotype to each responding clone. The public reads were reanalyzed by TCRdb: fastp trimming at Q25, MiXCR alignment, in-frame beta chains only. Every distinct CDR3 protein forms one entry, paired with its most common genes and DNA. These V and J calls originate from TCRdb's pipeline instead of the authors' own analysis. The sample includes 300,000 to 400,000 distinct CDR3 sequences, with more than 15% observed a single time. The top ten clonotypes cover around 20% of the sample.

This sample stems from a study of T-cell memory formation after mild COVID-19 (dated by TCRdb to the early 2020s). As for the study more broadly: TCR sequence clusters from the two donors were found to be largely donor specific. T-cell clones expanding and contracting after mild COVID-19 in a couple of donors were tracked by longitudinal TCRalpha and TCRbeta repertoire sequencing. Two young, previously healthy adult volunteers, one female and one male, were included in the cohort.

On the study overall, not on this receptor specifically: Some responding clones were detected in pre-infection memory, which suggested that pre-existing cross-reactive memory T cells had joined the SARS-CoV-2 response. Contracting CD4+ clones were located mainly in the CM and EM memory subsets, whereas CD8+ clones were found to be enriched in EMRA. Balanced CD4/CD8 phenotypes were observed for clones contracting from day 15 to 85, whereas a bias towards CD4+ was observed for a second wave of clones expanding from day 15 to 37. Only a couple of mild cases were covered in the study, and larger cohorts including severe cases with pre-infection samples were considered necessary. The second-wave clones that peaked on day 37 were not confirmed to be SARS-CoV-2 specific.

This clonotype was sampled from a man between 18 and 35 years old who had mild COVID-19 (a few samples of this study predate the infection). The sample titles of this study are shuffled in the database, so cell type and time point are left out; the donor was told from shared clones. The chain is assembled from TRBV6-5 and TRBJ1-1; D gene: possibly TRBD1, on 6 matching bases. The sequenced material came from PBMCs or a T cell subset sorted from them (not recorded which). The sequence in DNA is TGTGCCAGCAGCTACAGGGCGGGGAACACTGAAGCTTTCTTT. This is translated as CASSYRAGNTEAFF.